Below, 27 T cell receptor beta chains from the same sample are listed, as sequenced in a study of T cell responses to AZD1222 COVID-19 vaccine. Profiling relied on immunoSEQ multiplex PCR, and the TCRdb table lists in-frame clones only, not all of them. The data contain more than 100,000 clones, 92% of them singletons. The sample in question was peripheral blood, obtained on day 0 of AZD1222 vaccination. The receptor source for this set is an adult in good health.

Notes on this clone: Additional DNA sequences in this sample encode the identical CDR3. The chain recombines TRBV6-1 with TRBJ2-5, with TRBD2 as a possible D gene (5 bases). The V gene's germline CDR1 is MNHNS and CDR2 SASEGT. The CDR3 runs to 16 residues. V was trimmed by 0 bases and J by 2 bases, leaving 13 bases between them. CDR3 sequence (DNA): TGTGCCAGCAGTGAAGCCTTCGGACGGGGACAAGAGACCCAGTACTTC. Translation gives CASSEAFGRGQETQYF.

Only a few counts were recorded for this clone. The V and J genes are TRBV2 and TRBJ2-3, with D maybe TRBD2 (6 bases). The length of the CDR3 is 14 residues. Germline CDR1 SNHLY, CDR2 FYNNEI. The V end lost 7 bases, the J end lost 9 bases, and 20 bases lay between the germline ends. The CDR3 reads CASKEGPQGETQYF. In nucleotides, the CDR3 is TGTGCCAGCAAGGAGGGTCCCCAAGGCGAGACGCAGTATTTT.

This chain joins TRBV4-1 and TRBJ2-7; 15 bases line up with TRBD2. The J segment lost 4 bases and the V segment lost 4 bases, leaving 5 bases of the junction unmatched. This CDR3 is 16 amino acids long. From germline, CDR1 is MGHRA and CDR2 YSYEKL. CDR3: CASSRSGTSGGYEQYF. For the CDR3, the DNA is TGCGCCAGCAGCCGCTCGGGGACTAGCGGGGGGTACGAGCAGTACTTC.

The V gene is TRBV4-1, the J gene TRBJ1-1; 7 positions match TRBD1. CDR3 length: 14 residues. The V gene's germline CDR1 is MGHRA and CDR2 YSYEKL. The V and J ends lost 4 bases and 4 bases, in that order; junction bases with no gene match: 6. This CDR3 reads CASSPQGRVTEAFF. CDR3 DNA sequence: TGCGCCAGCAGCCCACAGGGGCGGGTCACTGAAGCTTTCTTT.

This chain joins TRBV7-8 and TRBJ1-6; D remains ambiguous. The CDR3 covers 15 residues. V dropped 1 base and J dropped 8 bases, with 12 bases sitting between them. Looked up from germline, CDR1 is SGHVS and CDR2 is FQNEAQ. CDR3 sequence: CASSLGGRNYSPLHF. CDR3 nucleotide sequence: TGTGCCAGCAGCTTAGGAGGCAGGAACTATTCACCCCTCCACTTT.

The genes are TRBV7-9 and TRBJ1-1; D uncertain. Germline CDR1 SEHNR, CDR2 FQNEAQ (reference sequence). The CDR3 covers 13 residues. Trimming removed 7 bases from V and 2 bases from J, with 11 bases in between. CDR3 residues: CASNLDINTEAFF. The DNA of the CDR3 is TGTGCCAGCAATCTAGACATCAACACTGAAGCTTTCTTT. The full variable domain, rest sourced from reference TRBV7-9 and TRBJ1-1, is DTGVSQNPRHKITKRGQNVTFRCDPISEHNRLYWYRQTLGQGPEFLTYFQNEAQLEKSRLLSDRFSAERPKGSFSTLEIQRTEQGDSAMYLCASNLDINTEAFFGQGTRLTVV.

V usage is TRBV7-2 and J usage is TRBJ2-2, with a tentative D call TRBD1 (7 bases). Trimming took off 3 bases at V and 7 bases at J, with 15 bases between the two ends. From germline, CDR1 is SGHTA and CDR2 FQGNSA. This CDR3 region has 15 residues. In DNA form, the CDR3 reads TGTGCCAGCAGCTTCGCTAGCAGGGGGGTCGGGGAGCTGTTTTTT. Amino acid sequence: CASSFASRGVGELFF.

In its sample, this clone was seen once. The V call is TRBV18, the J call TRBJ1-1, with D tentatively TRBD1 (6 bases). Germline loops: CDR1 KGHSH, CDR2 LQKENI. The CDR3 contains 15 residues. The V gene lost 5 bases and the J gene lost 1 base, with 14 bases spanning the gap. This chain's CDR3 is CASSRTDSSNTEAFF. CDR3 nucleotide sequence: TGTGCCAGCTCAAGGACAGACTCCTCGAACACTGAAGCTTTCTTT.

CDR3 DNA sequence: TGTGCCAGCAGTGGTTACAATCAGCCCCAGCATTTT. Translation gives CASSGYNQPQHF. V is TRBV2 and J is TRBJ1-5, with D hard to call. The CDR3 extends over 12 amino acids. Germline assignment: CDR1 SNHLY and CDR2 FYNNEI. Trimming shortened V by 4 bases and J by 3 bases, and 4 bases separated the two germline ends.

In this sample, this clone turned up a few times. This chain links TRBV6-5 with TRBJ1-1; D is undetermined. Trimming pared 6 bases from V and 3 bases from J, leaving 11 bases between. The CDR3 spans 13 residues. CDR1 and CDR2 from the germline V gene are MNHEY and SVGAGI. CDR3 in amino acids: CASSRLEDTEAFF. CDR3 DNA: TGTGCCAGCAGCCGACTGGAGGACACTGAAGCTTTCTTT.

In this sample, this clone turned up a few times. The CDR3 is CASSRRTGNSGNTIYF. The CDR3 DNA sequence: TGTGCCAGCAGCCGGAGGACGGGAAACTCTGGAAACACCATATATTTT. The V and J genes are TRBV3-1 (or the pseudogene TRBV3-2) and TRBJ1-3; no clear D. Germline loops: CDR1 LGHDT, CDR2 YNNKEL (reference sequence). V was clipped by 4 bases and J by 0 bases, with 13 bases between them. The CDR3 sequence is 16 residues long.

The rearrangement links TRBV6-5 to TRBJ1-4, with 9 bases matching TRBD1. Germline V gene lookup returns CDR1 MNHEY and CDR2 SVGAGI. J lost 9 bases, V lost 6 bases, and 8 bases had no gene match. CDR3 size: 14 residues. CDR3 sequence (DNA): TGTGCCAGCAGCCTGGGACAGGGTAGGAAAAAACTGTTTTTT. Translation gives CASSLGQGRKKLFF.

The CDR3 region has the DNA TGTGCCAGCAGCTTAGGGCAGGGAGGGGATGGCTACACCTTC. It translates to CASSLGQGGDGYTF. V usage is TRBV7-3 and J usage is TRBJ1-2, with D perhaps matching TRBD1 (5 bases). The CDR3 spans 14 residues. The V gene lost 2 bases and the J gene lost 6 bases, with 13 bases spanning the gap. In germline, CDR1 is SGHTA, CDR2 FQGTGA.

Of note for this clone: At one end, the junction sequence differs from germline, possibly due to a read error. The CDR3: CASSSTGVGSETQYF. The DNA for the CDR3 is TGTGCTAGCAGCTCGACAGGGGTGGGGTCAGAGACCCAGTACTTC. V and J are TRBV7-7 and TRBJ2-5; 8 bases match TRBD1. Germline CDR1 and CDR2: SSHAT and FNYEAQ (reference sequence). CDR3 size: 15 residues.

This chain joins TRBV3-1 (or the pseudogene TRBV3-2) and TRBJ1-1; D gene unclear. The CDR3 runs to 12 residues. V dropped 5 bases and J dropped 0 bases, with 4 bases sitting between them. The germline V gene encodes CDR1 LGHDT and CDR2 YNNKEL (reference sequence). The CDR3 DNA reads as TGTGCCAGCAGCAACCTGAACACTGAAGCTTTCTTT. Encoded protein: CASSNLNTEAFF.

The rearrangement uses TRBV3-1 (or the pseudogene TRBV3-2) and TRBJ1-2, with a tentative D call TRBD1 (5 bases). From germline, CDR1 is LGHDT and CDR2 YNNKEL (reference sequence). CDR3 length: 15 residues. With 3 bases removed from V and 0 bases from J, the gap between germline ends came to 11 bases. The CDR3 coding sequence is TGTGCCAGCAGCCACCAATCGACAGCTAACTATGGCTACACCTTC. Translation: CASSHQSTANYGYTF.

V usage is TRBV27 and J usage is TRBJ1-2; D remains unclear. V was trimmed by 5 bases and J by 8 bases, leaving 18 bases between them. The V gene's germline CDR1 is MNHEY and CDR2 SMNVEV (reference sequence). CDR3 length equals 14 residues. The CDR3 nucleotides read TGTGCCAGCAGTCCTACCCCCGGAGGGTGGGGCTACACCTTC. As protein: CASSPTPGGWGYTF.

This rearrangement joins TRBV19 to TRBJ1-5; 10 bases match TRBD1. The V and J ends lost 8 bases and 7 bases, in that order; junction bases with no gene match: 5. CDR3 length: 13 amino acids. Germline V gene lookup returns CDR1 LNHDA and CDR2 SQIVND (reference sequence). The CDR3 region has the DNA TGTGCCAGTCGTGGGACAGGGGAACAGCCCCAGCATTTT. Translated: CASRGTGEQPQHF.

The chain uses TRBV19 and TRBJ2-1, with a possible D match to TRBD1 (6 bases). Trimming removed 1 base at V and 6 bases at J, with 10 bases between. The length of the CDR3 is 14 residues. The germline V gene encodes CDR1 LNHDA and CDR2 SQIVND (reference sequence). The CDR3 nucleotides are TGTGCCAGTAGTATAGCAGGGGCCATCAATGAGCAGTTCTTC. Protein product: CASSIAGAINEQFF.

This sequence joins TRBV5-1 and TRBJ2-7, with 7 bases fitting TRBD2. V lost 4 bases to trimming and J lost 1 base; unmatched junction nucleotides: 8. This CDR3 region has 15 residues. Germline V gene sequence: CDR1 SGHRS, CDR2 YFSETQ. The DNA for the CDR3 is TGCGCCAGCAGCCCCCTGTGGGGGGGGTCCTACGAGCAGTACTTC. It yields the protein CASSPLWGGSYEQYF. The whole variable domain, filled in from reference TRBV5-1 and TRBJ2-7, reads KAGVTQTPRYLIKTRGQQVTLSCSPISGHRSVSWYQQTPGQGLQFLFEYFSETQRNKGNFPGRFSGRQFSNSRSEMNVSTLELGDSALYLCASSPLWGGSYEQYFGPGTRLTVT.

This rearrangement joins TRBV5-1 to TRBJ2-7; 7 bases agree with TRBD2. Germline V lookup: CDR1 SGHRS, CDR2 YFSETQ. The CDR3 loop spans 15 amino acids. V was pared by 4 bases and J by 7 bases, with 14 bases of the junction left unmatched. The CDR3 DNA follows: TGCGCCAGCAGCACGGGGAGGGCTAGCGAGGTGGAGCAGTACTTC. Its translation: CASSTGRASEVEQYF. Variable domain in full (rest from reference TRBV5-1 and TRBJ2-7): KAGVTQTPRYLIKTRGQQVTLSCSPISGHRSVSWYQQTPGQGLQFLFEYFSETQRNKGNFPGRFSGRQFSNSRSEMNVSTLELGDSALYLCASSTGRASEVEQYFGPGTRLTVT.

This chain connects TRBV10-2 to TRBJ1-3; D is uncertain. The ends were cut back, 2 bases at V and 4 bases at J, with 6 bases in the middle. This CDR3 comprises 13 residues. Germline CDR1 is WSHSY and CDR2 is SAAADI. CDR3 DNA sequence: TGCGCCAGCAGTGAGGCGGGAGGAAACACCATATATTTT. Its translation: CASSEAGGNTIYF.

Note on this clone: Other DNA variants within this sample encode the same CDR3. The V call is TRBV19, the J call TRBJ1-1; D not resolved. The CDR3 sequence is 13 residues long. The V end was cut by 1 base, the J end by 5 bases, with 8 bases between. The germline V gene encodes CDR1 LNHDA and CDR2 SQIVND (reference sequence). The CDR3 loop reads CASSIARDTEAFF. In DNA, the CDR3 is TGTGCCAGTAGTATAGCAAGGGATACTGAAGCTTTCTTT.

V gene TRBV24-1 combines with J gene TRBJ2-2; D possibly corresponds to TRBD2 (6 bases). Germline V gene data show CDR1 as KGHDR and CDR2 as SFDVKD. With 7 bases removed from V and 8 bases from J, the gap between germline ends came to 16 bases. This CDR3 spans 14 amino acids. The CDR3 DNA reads TGTGCCACCAGCGGCGGGGACTCCGCGGGGGAGCTGTTTTTT. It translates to CATSGGDSAGELFF.

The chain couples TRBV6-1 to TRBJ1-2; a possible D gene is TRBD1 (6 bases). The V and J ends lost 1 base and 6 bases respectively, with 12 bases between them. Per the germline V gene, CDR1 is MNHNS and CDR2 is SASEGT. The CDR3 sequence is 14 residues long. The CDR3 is CASSEDRGRNGYTF. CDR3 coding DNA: TGTGCCAGCAGTGAAGACCGGGGGCGGAATGGCTACACCTTC.

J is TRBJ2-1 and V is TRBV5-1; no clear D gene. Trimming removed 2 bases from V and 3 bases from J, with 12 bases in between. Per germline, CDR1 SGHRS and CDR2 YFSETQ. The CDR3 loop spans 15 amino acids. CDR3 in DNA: TGCGCCAGCAGCTTATCTACGGGTGGCTACAATGAGCAGTTCTTC. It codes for CASSLSTGGYNEQFF.

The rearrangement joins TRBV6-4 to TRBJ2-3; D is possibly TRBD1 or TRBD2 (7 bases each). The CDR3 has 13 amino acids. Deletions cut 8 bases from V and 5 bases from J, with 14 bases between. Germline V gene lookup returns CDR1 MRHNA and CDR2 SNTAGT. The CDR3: CASSGQRGDTQYF. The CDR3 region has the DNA TGTGCCAGCTCGGGACAGCGGGGAGATACGCAGTATTTT.